This TCR beta chain was captured by sequencing in a study of blood T cell repertoires in COVID-19 (dated by TCRdb to about 2020). About the full investigation: Collaborator samples came from the United States, Italy and Spain and covered acute and convalescent phases of COVID-19. The dataset comprised deeply sampled blood TCRbeta repertoires from subjects exposed to, actively infected with, or recovered from COVID-19. Samples came from the ongoing ImmuneRACE study (first 160 participants) plus 1,254 subjects from 6 global collaborators. Where available, HLA class I and class II types were taken from metadata supplied by the sample provider and were not determined by assay-based typing. The prospective study material was composed of cDNA or gDNA derived from T cells, B-cell-depleted T cells, or PBMCs. Sample metadata almost always included a de-identified subject ID, COVID-19 status, age in years and sex. The repertoires were released in a freely available public database intended as a resource for research on the immune response to SARS-CoV-2. Beyond this particular receptor, the publication reports: The quantity of clinical and demographic metadata differed by source and by participant and was supplied without curation.

This clone was seen only a few times. There is no known antigen for this receptor. Base qualities are missing; no much larger clone stands one base away. The germline V gene supplies CDR1 SNHLY and CDR2 FYNNEI. V and J are truncated by 11 bases and 3 bases respectively, leaving an intervening sequence of 13 bases. The CDR3 contains 12 residues, cysteine and phenylalanine counted. Here the CDR3 DNA is all that survives: 36 bases in frame from base 1. Samples from volunteer blood donors who had recovered from COVID-19 were contributed by a second Seattle source. Collaborating institutions collected whole blood in K2EDTA tubes following their own protocols. For TCRbeta analysis, collaborators shipped samples as frozen whole blood, isolated PBMCs, or DNA extracted from either of those sample types. TCRbeta CDR3 regions were amplified from genomic DNA using the immunoSEQ Assay, a bias-controlled multiplex PCR. As for the original processing: The number of nucleated cells in each sample was estimated by amplification of reference gene primers within the assay. To quantify the absolute abundance of each unique TCRbeta CDR3 rearrangement, sequence reads were collapsed and filtered. For each sample, productive Simpson clonality was calculated as the square root of Simpson's diversity index across productive rearrangements. In TCRdb, the immuneACCESS table is reduced to in-frame sequences with V and J assigned. These tables do not hold every clone; where another copy was compared, an unresolved V gene accounts for under half, and the others remain unexplained. The V and J calls and clone size come from that table; D and trimming were worked out from the DNA. A total of 120,000 or so clones appear in this sample, less than 90% of them only once. The ten largest account for around 13% of the sample.

This clonotype originated in a woman aged 25-40 years who had recovered from COVID-19. The specimen sequenced was peripheral blood. The chain is made from TRBV2 and TRBJ1-1; no D segment can be confidently identified. The DNA reads as follows: TGTGCCTCCGGGAGCAGATACACTGAAGCTTTCTTT. This sequence encodes CASGSRYTEAFF.